Listed below are T cell receptor beta chains from one sample, sequenced in a study of OX40 agonist ivuxolimab in advanced cancers. Generated by immunoSEQ multiplex PCR, the TCRdb table keeps only in-frame clones and is missing some. The sample has roughly 71,000 clones; over 60% are singletons. This sample comprised CD4+ or CD8+ T cells sorted from blood, obtained in a trial of the OX40 agonist ivuxolimab. The receptors were gathered from an adult with an advanced solid tumor such as melanoma, head and neck, liver or kidney cancer. Each CDR3 is given with its conserved first and last residue. D genes are given only for firm matches. Expanded clones get a size class; other rows say once, few or many, or leave the size out.

j_call d_call clone_size v_call cdr3_aa cdr3_nt
TRBJ1-5 TRBD1 NA TRBV4-1 CASSHGDRGLQPQHF TGCGCCAGCAGCCACGGGGACAGGGGGCTTCAGCCCCAGCATTTT
TRBJ1-3 NA NA TRBV9 CASSVDRSGNTIYF TGTGCCAGCAGCGTAGACAGGTCTGGAAACACCATATATTTT
TRBJ2-3 TRBD2 few TRBV25-1 CASSERTSVNADTQYF TGTGCCAGCAGTGAAAGGACTAGCGTGAATGCAGATACGCAGTATTTT
TRBJ2-3 TRBD2 NA TRBV4-2 CASSQGLSGGASDTQYF TGTGCCAGCAGCCAGGGATTAAGCGGGGGGGCCTCAGATACGCAGTATTTT
TRBJ1-5 NA NA TRBV11-2 CASSLGRGQPQHF TGTGCCAGCAGCTTAGGTCGGGGTCAGCCCCAGCATTTT
TRBJ1-2 NA NA TRBV7-9 CASSSTGAWSYGYTF TGTGCCAGCAGTTCCACTGGCGCTTGGTCCTATGGCTACACCTTC
TRBJ1-4 NA NA TRBV5-1 CASSLIFGEKLFF TGCGCCAGCAGCCTGATATTCGGTGAAAAACTGTTTTTT
TRBJ2-7 NA NA TRBV19 CASSMSQANHEQYF TGTGCCAGTAGTATGTCACAGGCTAACCACGAGCAGTACTTC
TRBJ2-3 NA NA TRBV2 CASRETGAGLQYF TGTGCCAGCAGGGAGACAGGCGCGGGCCTCCAGTATTTT
TRBJ1-2 NA medium-sized TRBV29-1 CSVETVPNYGYTF TGCAGCGTTGAGACAGTACCCAACTATGGCTACACCTTC
TRBJ1-2 TRBD1 NA TRBV19 CASSKDRDYANYGYTF TGTGCCAGTAGTAAGGACAGGGATTACGCTAACTATGGCTACACCTTC
TRBJ2-5 TRBD1 NA TRBV11-3 CASSFRGQVQETRYF TGTGCCAGCAGCTTTAGGGGACAGGTCCAAGAGACCCGGTACTTC
TRBJ1-3 NA NA TRBV30 CAWNTGLISGNTIYF TGTGCCTGGAATACGGGGCTAATCTCTGGAAACACCATATATTTT
TRBJ2-5 TRBD2 NA TRBV10-3 CAISRGVAGEETQYF TGTGCCATCAGCCGAGGGGTAGCGGGAGAAGAGACCCAGTACTTC
TRBJ1-3 NA NA TRBV30 CAWNLVSGNTIYF TGTGCCTGGAATTTGGTTTCAGGAAACACCATATATTTT
TRBJ2-2 NA few TRBV5-1 CASSSSGTLGTGELFF TGCGCCAGCAGCTCGTCCGGGACATTGGGAACCGGGGAGCTGTTTTTT
TRBJ2-2 NA few TRBV4-1 CASSPSSGGGELFF TGCGCCAGCAGCCCCTCTTCCGGTGGCGGGGAGCTGTTTTTT
TRBJ1-5 NA few TRBV5-1 CASSPSGLDSNQPQHF TGCGCCAGCAGCCCTAGTGGATTGGATAGCAATCAGCCCCAGCATTTT
TRBJ2-2 TRBD1 NA TRBV30 CASDRGQNTGELFF TGTGCCTCCGATAGGGGGCAGAACACCGGGGAGCTGTTTTTT
TRBJ2-1 TRBD2 NA TRBV5-4 CASSMGSGRVEQFF TGTGCCAGCAGCATGGGTAGCGGGAGGGTAGAGCAGTTCTTC
TRBJ1-1 NA NA TRBV14 CASSPRGKGSNTEAFF TGTGCCAGCAGCCCAAGGGGTAAGGGTTCGAACACTGAAGCTTTCTTT
TRBJ2-5 TRBD1 NA TRBV29-1 CSVGQGHRETQYF TGCAGCGTCGGACAGGGACATAGGGAGACCCAGTACTTC
TRBJ2-2 NA NA TRBV2 CASSPRGNTGELFF TGTGCCAGCAGCCCACGAGGTAACACCGGGGAGCTGTTTTTT
TRBJ2-4 NA NA TRBV30 CAWSKPVAKNIQYF TGTGCCTGGAGCAAGCCGGTAGCCAAAAACATTCAGTACTTC
TRBJ2-5 NA NA TRBV11-2 CASSRDRETQYF TGTGCCAGCAGCCGGGACCGAGAGACCCAGTACTTC
TRBJ2-5 NA NA TRBV20-1 CSPSYQETQYF TGCAGTCCAAGCTACCAAGAGACCCAGTACTTC
TRBJ1-5 NA few TRBV4-1 CASTVGGGGDQPQHF TGCGCCAGCACCGTAGGGGGAGGAGGCGATCAGCCCCAGCATTTT
TRBJ1-2 TRBD1 NA TRBV30 CAWYPVGQGARGYTF TGTGCCTGGTACCCCGTGGGGCAGGGGGCGCGTGGCTACACCTTC
TRBJ1-1 NA NA TRBV6-6 CASTTPSNTEAFF TGTGCCAGCACCACTCCCAGTAACACTGAAGCTTTCTTT
TRBJ2-7 TRBD2 NA TRBV28 CASSLGLAGVLPYEQYF TGTGCCAGCAGTCTGGGACTAGCGGGAGTACTTCCCTACGAGCAGTACTTC
TRBJ1-4 TRBD1 NA TRBV28 CASSLQGTVGNEKLFF TGTGCCAGCAGCTTACAGGGGACGGTGGGCAATGAAAAACTGTTTTTT
TRBJ2-7 NA NA TRBV27 CASRPTGGSEQYF TGTGCCAGCCGGCCCACTGGGGGGAGCGAGCAGTACTTC
TRBJ2-5 TRBD1 NA TRBV12-5 CASGLSNRGRQETQYF TGTGCTAGTGGTTTGAGTAACAGGGGGCGCCAGGAGACCCAGTACTTC
TRBJ2-1 TRBD2 few TRBV19 CASSIMGLAEGNEQFF TGTGCCAGTAGTATAATGGGACTAGCAGAGGGGAATGAGCAGTTCTTC
TRBJ2-1 NA NA TRBV30 CAWSLAIYNEQFF TGTGCCTGGAGTCTAGCAATCTACAATGAGCAGTTCTTC
TRBJ1-1 NA NA TRBV6-6 CASSYSTMNTEAFF TGTGCCAGCAGTTACTCGACCATGAACACTGAAGCTTTCTTT
TRBJ1-2 NA few TRBV7-9 CASSSQGFGREGYTF TGTGCCAGCAGCTCCCAAGGTTTCGGAAGGGAAGGCTACACCTTC
TRBJ2-5 NA NA TRBV29-1 CSVGDQETQYF TGCAGCGTGGGGGACCAAGAGACCCAGTACTTC
TRBJ2-3 NA NA TRBV5-1 CASTPGIADTQYF TGCGCCAGCACCCCCGGGATCGCAGATACGCAGTATTTT
TRBJ1-4 TRBD1 NA TRBV28 CASSPGTGVEKLFF TGTGCCAGCAGTCCGGGGACAGGGGTTGAAAAACTGTTTTTT
TRBJ1-1 NA once TRBV19 CASTPSPSWTEAFF TGTGCCAGTACCCCAAGCCCTTCCTGGACTGAAGCTTTCTTT
TRBJ2-1 NA NA TRBV5-1 CASSLSPGGSNEQFF TGCGCCAGCAGCTTGTCTCCAGGGGGGTCCAATGAGCAGTTCTTC
TRBJ1-6 NA NA TRBV30 CAWNRVLNSPLHF TGTGCCTGGAACAGGGTATTGAATTCACCCCTCCACTTT
TRBJ2-1 NA NA TRBV18 CASSQKSGYNEQFF TGTGCCAGCTCCCAGAAGAGCGGATACAATGAGCAGTTCTTC
TRBJ1-5 NA NA TRBV27 CASSLSFVPMRNNQPQHF TGTGCCAGCAGTTTATCTTTCGTCCCGATGCGTAACAATCAGCCCCAGCATTTT
TRBJ2-6 TRBD2 once TRBV4-2 CASSQVGEGISGANVLTF TGTGCCAGCAGCCAAGTAGGGGAGGGGATCTCTGGGGCCAACGTCCTGACTTTC
TRBJ1-2 NA NA TRBV19 CASSATSGGYTF TGTGCCAGTAGCGCCACATCGGGCGGCTACACCTTC
TRBJ1-2 NA NA TRBV6-1 CASRVSGAQGYGYTF TGTGCCAGCAGGGTTTCGGGGGCGCAAGGCTATGGCTACACCTTC
TRBJ2-2 TRBD1 NA TRBV2 CASSERTGDTGELFF TGTGCCAGCAGTGAAAGGACAGGGGACACCGGGGAGCTGTTTTTT
TRBJ2-5 NA NA TRBV6-5 CASTRRGRGETQYF TGTGCCAGCACAAGACGGGGCCGGGGGGAGACCCAGTACTTC
TRBJ2-3 NA NA TRBV11-2 CASSPTRSTDTQYF TGTGCCAGCAGCCCTACCCGAAGCACAGATACGCAGTATTTT
TRBJ2-5 TRBD2 NA TRBV11-2 CASSLEAGGETQYF TGTGCCAGCAGCTTAGAAGCGGGAGGGGAGACCCAGTACTTC
TRBJ2-7 NA NA TRBV18 CASSPSDSREQYF TGTGCCAGCTCACCGTCGGACAGCCGGGAGCAGTACTTC
TRBJ2-1 TRBD2 NA TRBV6-6 CASSRLAGRNEQFF TGTGCCAGCAGCCGACTAGCGGGACGCAATGAGCAGTTCTTC
TRBJ2-7 NA NA TRBV14 CASSQDNRRGVTYEQYF TGTGCCAGCAGCCAAGATAACAGGAGAGGGGTTACCTACGAGCAGTACTTC